The entry below describes one TCR beta chain. Stated treatment: over 15 received Ad26.COV2.S at low or high dose, single or two shots; several received placebo; per-sample allocation not given. Samples were taken on day 63 after the first vaccine or placebo injection. The donor's status was that of an adult aged 18-55 years in Boston. This entry is derived from a study of Ad26.COV2.S vaccination and SARS-CoV-2 variants. Produced via immunoSEQ multiplex PCR; TCRdb's table is partial and in-frame only. The table records about 350,000 clones, about 85% of them present only once. The CDR3 consists of 15 residues. After removal of 5 bases from V and 2 bases from J, the junction contained 7 bases not matched to a gene. CDR1 is MNHEY and CDR2 is SVGAGI in the germline V gene.

The chain joins TRBV6-5 to TRBJ2-7, with 9 positions matching TRBD1. The sequence was obtained from a person between 18 and 60 years old who received the Ad26.COV2.S COVID-19 vaccine or a placebo. The source was peripheral blood, collected in a trial of Ad26.COV2.S vaccine versus placebo. The CDR3 coding sequence is TGTGCCAGCAGTCTAGGGACAGGGTGGGCCTACGAGCAGTACTTC. Translating it yields CASSLGTGWAYEQYF.